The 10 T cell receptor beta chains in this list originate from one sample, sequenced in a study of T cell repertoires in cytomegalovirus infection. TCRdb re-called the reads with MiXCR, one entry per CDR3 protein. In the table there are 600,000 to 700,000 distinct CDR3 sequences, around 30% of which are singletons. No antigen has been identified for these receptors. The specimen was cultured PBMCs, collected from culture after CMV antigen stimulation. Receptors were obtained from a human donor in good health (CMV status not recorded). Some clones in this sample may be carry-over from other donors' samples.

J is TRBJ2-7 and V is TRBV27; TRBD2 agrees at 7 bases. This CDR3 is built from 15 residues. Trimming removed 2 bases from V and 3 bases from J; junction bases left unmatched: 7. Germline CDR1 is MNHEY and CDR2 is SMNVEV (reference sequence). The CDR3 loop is CASSLTPSGGYEQYF. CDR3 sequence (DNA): TGTGCCAGCAGTTTAACGCCTAGCGGCGGCTACGAGCAGTACTTC.

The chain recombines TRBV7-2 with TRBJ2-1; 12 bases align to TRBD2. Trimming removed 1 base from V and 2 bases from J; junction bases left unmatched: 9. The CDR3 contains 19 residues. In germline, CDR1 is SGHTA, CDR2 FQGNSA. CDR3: CASSLVLAGGPGTYNEQFF. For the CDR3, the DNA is TGTGCCAGCAGCTTAGTCCTAGCGGGAGGGCCGGGCACCTACAATGAGCAGTTCTTC.

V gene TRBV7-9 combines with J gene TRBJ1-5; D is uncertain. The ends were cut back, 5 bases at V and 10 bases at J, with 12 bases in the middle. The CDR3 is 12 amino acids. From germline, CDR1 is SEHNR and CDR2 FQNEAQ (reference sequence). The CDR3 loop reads CASSLSDGPQHF. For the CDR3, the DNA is TGTGCCAGCAGCCTCAGTGACGGACCCCAGCATTTT.

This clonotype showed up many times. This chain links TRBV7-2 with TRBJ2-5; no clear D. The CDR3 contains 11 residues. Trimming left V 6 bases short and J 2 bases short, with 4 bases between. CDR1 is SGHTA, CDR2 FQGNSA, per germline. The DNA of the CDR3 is TGTGCCAGCAGTGATCAAGAGACCCAGTACTTC. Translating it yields CASSDQETQYF.

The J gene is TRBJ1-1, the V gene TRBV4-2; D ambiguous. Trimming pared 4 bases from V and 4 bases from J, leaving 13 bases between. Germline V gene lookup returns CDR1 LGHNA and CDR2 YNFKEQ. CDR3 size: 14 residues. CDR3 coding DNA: TGTGCCAGCAGCCTCCAAGGGTGGGCCACTGAAGCTTTCTTT. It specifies CASSLQGWATEAFF.

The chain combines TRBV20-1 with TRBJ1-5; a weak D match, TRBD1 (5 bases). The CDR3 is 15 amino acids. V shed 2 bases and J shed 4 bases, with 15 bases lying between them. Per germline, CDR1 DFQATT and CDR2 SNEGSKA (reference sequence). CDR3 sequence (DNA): TGCAGTGCTAGACCGGCAGGGCTAGGAAATCAGCCCCAGCATTTT. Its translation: CSARPAGLGNQPQHF.

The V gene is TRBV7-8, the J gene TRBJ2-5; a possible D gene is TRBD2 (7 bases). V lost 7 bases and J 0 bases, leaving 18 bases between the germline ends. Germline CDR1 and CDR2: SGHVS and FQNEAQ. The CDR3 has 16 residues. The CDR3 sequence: CASTKGGAGYQETQYF. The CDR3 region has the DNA TGTGCCAGCACTAAAGGGGGAGCGGGGTACCAAGAGACCCAGTACTTC.

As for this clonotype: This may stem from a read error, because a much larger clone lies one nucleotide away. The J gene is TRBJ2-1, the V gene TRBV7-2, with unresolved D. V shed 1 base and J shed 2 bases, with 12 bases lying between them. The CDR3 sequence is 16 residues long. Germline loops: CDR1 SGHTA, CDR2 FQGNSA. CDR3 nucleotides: TGTGCCAGCAGCTTAGGTGGAAGGGTAGCCTACAATGAGCAGTTCTTC. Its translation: CASSLGGRVAYNEQFF.

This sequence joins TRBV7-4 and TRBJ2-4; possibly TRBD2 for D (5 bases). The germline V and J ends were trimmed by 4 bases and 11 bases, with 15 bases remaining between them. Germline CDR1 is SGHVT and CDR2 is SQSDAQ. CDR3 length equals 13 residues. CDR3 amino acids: CASSSGGLSFQYF. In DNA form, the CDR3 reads TGTGCCAGCAGCTCCGGAGGACTCTCCTTTCAGTACTTC.

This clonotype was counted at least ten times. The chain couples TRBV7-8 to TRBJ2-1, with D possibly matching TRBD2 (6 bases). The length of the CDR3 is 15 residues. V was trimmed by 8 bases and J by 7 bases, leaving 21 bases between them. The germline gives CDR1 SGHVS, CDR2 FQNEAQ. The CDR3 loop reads CASGYEWGGGNEQFF. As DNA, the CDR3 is TGTGCCAGCGGGTACGAGTGGGGTGGGGGGAATGAGCAGTTCTTC.